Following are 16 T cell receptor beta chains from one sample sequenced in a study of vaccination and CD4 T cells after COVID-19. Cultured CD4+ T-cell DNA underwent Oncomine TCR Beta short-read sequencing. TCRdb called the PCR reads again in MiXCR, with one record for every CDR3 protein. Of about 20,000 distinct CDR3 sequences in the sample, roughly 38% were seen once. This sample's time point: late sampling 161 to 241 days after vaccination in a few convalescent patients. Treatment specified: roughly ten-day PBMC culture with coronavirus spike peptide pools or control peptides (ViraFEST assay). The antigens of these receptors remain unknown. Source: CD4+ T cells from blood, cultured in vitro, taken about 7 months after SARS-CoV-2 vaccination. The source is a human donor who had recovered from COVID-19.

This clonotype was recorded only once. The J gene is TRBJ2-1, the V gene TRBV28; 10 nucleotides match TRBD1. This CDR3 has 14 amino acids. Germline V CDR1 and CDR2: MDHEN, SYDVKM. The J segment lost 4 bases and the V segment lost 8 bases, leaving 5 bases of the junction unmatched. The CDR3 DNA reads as TGTGCCAGCTGCTGGGGACAGGGGTACAATGAGCAGTTCTTC. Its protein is CASCWGQGYNEQFF.

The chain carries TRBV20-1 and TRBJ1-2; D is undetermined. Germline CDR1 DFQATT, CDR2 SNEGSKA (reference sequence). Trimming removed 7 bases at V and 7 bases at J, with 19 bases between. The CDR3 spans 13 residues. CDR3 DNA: TGCAGTGTTAGTGGTGGGTCTCTCTCTGGCTACACCTTC. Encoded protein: CSVSGGSLSGYTF.

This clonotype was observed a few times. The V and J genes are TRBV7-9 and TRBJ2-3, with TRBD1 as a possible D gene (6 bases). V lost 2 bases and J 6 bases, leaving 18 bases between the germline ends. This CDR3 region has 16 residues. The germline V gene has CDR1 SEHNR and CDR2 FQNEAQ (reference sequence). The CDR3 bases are TGTGCCAGCAGCTTAAGGCCAGGGGCCCCTTTGGATACGCAGTATTTT. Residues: CASSLRPGAPLDTQYF.

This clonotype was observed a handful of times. The CDR3 DNA reads as TGTGCCAGCAGCTTAGAAGACCGCCGCTCCACCTTC. Its translation is CASSLEDRRSTF. The chain links TRBV7-2 to TRBJ1-2, with D unresolved. The V gene lost 1 base and the J gene lost 13 bases, with 13 bases spanning the gap. CDR3 length: 12 amino acids. Germline values: CDR1 SGHTA, CDR2 FQGNSA.

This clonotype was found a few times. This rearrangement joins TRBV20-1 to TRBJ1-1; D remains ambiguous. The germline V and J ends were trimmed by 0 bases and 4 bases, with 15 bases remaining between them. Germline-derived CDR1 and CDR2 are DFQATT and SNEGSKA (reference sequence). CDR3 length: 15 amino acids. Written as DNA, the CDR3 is TGCAGTGCTAGAGATTCGGCGGGGTCGAGCACTGAAGCTTTCTTT. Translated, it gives CSARDSAGSSTEAFF.

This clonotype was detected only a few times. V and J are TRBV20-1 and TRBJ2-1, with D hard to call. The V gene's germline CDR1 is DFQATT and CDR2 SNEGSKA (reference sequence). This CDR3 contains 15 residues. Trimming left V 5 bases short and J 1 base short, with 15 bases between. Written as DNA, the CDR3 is TGCAGTGCTGATGTAGGACCCACGTCCTACAATGAGCAGTTCTTC. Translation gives CSADVGPTSYNEQFF.

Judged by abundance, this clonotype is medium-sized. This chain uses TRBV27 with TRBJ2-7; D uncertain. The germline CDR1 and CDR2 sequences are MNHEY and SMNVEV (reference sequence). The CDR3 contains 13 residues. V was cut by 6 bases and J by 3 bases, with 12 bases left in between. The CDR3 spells CASRPNQDYEQYF. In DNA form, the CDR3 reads TGTGCCAGCAGACCAAACCAAGACTACGAGCAGTACTTC.

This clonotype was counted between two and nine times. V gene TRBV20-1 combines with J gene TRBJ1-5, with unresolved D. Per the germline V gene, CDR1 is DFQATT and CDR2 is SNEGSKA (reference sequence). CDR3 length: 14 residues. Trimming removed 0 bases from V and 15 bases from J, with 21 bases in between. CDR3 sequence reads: CSARDPIESGLRHF. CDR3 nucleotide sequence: TGCAGTGCTAGAGATCCTATTGAGTCCGGTCTAAGGCATTTT.

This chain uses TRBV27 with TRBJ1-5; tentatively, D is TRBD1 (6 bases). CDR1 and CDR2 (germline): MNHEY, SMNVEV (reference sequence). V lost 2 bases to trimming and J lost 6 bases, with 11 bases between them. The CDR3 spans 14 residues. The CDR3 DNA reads TGTGCCAGCAGTTTAAGGGGGGAAGGTCAGCCCCAGCATTTT. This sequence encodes CASSLRGEGQPQHF.

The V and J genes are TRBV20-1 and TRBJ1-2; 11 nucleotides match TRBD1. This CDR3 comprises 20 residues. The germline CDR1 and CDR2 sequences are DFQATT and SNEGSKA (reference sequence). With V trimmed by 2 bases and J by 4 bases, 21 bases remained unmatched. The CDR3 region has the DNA TGCAGTGCTAGATTCCCCCCTTCGAACTCCCGGGACAGGGGGTTCTATGGCTACACCTTC. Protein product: CSARFPPSNSRDRGFYGYTF.

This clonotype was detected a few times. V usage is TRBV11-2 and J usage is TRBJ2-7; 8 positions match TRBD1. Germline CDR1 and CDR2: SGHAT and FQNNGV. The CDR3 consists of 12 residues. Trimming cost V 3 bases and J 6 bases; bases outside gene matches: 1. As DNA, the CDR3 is TGTGCCAGCAGCTTCGACAGGGGCGAGCAGTACTTC. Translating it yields CASSFDRGEQYF.

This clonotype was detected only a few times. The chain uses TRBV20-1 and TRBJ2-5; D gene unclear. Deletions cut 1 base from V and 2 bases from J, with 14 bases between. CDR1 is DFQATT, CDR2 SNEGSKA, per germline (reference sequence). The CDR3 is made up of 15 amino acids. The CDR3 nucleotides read TGCAGTGCTAGAGGGTCTCGAAGTAGACAAGAGACCCAGTACTTC. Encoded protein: CSARGSRSRQETQYF.

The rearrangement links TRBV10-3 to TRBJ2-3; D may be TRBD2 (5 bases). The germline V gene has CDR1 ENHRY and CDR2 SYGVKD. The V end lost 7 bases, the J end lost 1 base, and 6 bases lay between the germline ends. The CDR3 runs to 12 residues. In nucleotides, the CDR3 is TGTGCCATCAAGGGAGGCACAGATACGCAGTATTTT. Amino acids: CAIKGGTDTQYF.

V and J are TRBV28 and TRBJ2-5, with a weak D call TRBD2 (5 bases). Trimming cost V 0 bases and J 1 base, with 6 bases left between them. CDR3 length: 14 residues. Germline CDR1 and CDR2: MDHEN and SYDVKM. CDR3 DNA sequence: TGTGCCAGCAGTTTATGGGGAGTCCAAGAGACCCAGTACTTC. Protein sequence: CASSLWGVQETQYF.

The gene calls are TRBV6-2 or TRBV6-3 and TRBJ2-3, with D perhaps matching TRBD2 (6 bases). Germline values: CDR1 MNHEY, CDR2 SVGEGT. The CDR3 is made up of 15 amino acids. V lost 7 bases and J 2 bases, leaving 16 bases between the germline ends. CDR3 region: CASNPRDSVTDTQYF. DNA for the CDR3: TGTGCCAGCAATCCCCGGGACTCAGTCACAGATACGCAGTATTTT.

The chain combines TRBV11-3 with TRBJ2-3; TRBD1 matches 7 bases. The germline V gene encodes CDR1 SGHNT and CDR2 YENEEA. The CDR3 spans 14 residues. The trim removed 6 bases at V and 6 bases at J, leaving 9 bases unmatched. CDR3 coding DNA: TGTGCCAGCAGTTCCAAAACCAGGGGGGATACGCAGTATTTT. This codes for CASSSKTRGDTQYF.